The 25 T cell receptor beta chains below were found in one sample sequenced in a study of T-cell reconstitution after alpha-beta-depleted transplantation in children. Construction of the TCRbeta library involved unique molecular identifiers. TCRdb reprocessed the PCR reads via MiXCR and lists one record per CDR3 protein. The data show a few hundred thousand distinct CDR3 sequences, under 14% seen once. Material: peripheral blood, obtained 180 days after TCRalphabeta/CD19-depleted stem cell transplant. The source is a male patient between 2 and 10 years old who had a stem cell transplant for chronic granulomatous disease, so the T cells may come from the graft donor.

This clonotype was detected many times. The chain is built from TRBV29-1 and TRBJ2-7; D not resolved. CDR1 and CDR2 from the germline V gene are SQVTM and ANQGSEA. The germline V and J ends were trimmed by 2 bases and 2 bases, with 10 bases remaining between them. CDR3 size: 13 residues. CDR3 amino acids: CSVESQLTYEQYF. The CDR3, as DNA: TGCAGCGTTGAAAGCCAGTTAACCTACGAGCAGTACTTC.

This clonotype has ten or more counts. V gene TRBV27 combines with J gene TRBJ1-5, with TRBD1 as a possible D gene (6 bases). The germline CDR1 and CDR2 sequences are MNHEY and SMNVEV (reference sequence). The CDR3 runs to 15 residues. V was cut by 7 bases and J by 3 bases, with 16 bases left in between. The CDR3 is CASKVRGAHNQPQHF. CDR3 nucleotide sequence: TGTGCCAGCAAGGTGAGGGGGGCCCACAATCAGCCCCAGCATTTT.

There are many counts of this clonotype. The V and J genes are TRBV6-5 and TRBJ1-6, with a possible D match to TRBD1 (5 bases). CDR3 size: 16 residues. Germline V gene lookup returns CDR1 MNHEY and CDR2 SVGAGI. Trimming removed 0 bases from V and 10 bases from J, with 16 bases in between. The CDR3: CASSYSRSQGRSPLHF. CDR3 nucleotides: TGTGCCAGCAGTTACTCCCGCAGTCAGGGACGCTCACCCCTCCACTTT.

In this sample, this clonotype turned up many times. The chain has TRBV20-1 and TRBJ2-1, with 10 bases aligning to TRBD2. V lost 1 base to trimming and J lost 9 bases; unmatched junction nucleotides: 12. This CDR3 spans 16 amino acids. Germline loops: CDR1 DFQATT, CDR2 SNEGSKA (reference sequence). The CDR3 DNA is TGCAGTGCTAGAGGGGCTAGCGGGAGTTCGAATACTGAGCAGTTCTTC. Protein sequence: CSARGASGSSNTEQFF.

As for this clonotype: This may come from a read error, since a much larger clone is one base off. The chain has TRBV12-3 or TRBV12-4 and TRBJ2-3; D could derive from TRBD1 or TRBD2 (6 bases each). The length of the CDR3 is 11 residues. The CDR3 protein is CATGARDTLYF. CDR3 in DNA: TGCGCCACGGGGGCCAGGGATACGCTGTATTTT.

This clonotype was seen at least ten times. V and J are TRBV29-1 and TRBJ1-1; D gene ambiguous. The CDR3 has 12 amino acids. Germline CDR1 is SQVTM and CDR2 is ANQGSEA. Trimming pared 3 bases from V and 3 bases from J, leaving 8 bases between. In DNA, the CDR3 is TGCAGCGTTGAGAGCAGTTACACTGAAGCTTTCTTT. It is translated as CSVESSYTEAFF.

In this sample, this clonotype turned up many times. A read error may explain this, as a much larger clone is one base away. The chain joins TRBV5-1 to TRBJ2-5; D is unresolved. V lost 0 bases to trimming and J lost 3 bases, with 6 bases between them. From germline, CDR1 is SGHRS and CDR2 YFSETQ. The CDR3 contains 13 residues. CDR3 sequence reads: CASSLGPEETQYF. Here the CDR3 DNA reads TGCGCCAGCAGCTTGGGTCCCGAAGAGACCCAGTACTTC.

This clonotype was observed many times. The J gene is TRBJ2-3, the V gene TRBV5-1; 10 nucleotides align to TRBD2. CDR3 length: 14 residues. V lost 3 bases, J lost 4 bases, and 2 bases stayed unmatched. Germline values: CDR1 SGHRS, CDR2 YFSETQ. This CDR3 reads CASSSLAGADTQYF. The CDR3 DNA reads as TGCGCCAGCAGCTCGCTAGCGGGGGCAGATACGCAGTATTTT.

The DNA for the CDR3 is TGTGCCAGCTCACCGGACAGCCGTGAGCAGTACTTC. Translated: CASSPDSREQYF. This rearrangement joins TRBV18 to TRBJ2-7; D is perhaps TRBD1 (6 bases). CDR3 length: 12 amino acids. V was shortened by 3 bases and J by 7 bases, with 10 bases between the two germline ends. Germline CDR1 reads KGHSH; CDR2 reads LQKENI.

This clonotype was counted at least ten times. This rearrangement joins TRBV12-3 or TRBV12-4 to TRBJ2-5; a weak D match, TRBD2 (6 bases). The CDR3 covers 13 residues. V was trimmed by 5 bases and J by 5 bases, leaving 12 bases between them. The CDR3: CASSPRRVETQYF. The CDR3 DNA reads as TGTGCCAGCAGTCCCAGGAGGGTGGAGACCCAGTACTTC.

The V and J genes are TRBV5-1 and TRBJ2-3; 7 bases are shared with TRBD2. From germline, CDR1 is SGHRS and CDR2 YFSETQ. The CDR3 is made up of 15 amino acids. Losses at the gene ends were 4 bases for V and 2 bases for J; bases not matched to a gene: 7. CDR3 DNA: TGCGCCAGCAGCACCGGGACTATACCCACAGATACGCAGTATTTT. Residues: CASSTGTIPTDTQYF.

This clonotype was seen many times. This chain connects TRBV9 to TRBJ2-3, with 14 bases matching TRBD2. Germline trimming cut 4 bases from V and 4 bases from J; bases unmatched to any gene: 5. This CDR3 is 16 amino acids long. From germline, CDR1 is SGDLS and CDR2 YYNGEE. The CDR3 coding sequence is TGTGCCAGCAGCCCGACTAGCGGGAGGGCCTCAGATACGCAGTATTTT. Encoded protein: CASSPTSGRASDTQYF.

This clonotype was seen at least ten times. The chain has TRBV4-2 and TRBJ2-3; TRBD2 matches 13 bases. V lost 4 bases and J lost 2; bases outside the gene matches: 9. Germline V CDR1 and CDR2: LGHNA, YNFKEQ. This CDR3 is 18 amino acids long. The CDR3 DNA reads TGTGCCAGCAGCCCGAAGACTAGCGGGGGGATCTACACAGATACGCAGTATTTT. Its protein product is CASSPKTSGGIYTDTQYF.

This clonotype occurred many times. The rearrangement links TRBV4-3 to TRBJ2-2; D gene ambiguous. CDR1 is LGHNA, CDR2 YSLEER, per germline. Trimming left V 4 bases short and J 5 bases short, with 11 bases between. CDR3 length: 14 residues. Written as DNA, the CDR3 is TGCGCCAGCAGCCCCGAAAGACAAACCGGGGAGCTGTTTTTT. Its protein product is CASSPERQTGELFF.

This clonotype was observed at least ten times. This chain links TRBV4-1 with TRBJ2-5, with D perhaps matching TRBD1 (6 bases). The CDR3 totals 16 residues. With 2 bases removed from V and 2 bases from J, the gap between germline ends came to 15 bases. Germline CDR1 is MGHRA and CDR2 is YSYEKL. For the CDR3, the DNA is TGCGCCAGCAGCCAACCAACAGGGCCCCGTCAAGAGACCCAGTACTTC. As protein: CASSQPTGPRQETQYF.

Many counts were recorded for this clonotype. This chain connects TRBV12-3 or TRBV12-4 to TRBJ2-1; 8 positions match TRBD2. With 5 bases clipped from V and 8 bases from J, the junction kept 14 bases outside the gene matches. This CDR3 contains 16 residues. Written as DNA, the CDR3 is TGTGCCAGCAGTCCACCCGGATTAGCGGGACGGGATGAGCAGTTCTTC. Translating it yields CASSPPGLAGRDEQFF.

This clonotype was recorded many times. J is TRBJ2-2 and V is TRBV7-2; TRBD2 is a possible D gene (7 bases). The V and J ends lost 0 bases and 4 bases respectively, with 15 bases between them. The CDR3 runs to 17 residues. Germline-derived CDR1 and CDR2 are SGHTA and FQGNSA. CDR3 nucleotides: TGTGCCAGCAGCTTAGCAGGCGGGGGCGTTGTCACCGGGGAGCTGTTTTTT. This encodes CASSLAGGGVVTGELFF.

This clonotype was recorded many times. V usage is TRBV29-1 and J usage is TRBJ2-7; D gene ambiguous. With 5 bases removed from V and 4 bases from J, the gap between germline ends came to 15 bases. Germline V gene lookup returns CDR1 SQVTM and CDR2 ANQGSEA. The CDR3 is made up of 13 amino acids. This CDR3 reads CSVRGMSSYEQYF. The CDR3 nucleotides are TGCAGCGTTCGTGGGATGAGCTCTTACGAGCAGTACTTC.

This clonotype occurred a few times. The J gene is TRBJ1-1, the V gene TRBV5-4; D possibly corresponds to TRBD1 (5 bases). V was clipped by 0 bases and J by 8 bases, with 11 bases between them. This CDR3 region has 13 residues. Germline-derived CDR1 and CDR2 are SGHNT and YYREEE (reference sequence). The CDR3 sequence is CASSLEVHREAFF. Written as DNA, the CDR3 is TGTGCCAGCAGCTTGGAAGTCCACAGGGAAGCTTTCTTT.

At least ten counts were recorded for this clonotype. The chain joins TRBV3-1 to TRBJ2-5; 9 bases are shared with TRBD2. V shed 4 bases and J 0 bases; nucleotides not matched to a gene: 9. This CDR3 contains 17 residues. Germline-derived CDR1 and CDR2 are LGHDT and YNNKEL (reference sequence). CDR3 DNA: TGTGCCAGCAGCCCGCTATTGGGCGGGGGGGACCAAGAGACCCAGTACTTC. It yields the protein CASSPLLGGGDQETQYF.

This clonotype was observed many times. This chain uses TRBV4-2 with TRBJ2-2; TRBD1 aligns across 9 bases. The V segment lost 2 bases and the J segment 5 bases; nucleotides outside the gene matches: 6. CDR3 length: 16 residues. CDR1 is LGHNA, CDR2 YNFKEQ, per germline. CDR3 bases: TGTGCCAGCAGCCAAATACAGGGGGCGCGTACCGGGGAGCTGTTTTTT. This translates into CASSQIQGARTGELFF.

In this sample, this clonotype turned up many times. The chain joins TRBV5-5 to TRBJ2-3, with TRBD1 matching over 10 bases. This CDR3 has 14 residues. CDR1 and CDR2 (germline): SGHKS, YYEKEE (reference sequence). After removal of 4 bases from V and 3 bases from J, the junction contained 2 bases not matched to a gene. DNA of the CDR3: TGTGCCAGCAGCGTGGGACAGGGGACAGATACGCAGTATTTT. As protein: CASSVGQGTDTQYF.

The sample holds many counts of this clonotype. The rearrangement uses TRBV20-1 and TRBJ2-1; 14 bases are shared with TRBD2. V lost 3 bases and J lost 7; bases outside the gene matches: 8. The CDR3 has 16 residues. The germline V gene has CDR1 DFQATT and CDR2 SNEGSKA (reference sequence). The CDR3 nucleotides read TGCAGTGCTAGTGCACGACTAGCGGGGGGGTCAAATGAGCAGTTCTTC. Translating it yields CSASARLAGGSNEQFF.

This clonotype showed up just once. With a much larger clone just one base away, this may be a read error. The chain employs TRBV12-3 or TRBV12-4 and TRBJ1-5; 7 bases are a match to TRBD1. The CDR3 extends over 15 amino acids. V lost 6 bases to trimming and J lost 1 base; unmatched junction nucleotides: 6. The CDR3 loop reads CASRPLTGSNQPQHF. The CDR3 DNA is TGTGCCAGCAGACCATTGACAGGGAGCAATCAGCCCCAGCATTTT.

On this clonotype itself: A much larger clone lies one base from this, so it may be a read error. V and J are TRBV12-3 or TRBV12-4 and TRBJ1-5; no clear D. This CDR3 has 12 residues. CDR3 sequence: CASSRTNLPQHF. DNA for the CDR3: TGTGCCAGCAGCCGAACGAATCTGCCCCAGCATTTT.